The rows below give T cell receptor beta chains drawn from one sample of a study of CD8 T cells in Susac syndrome. In TCRdb, the immunoSEQ multiplex PCR reads were re-called with MiXCR into one record per CDR3 protein. The sample gives roughly 200,000 distinct CDR3 sequences, 90% to 95% of which show up once; approximately 0.11% is in the top ten. The specimen was CD4+ T cells from PBMCs. Source of these receptors: a human donor with Susac syndrome. Each CDR3 is given with its conserved first and last residue. Each record gives: D gene, J gene, clone size, V gene, CDR3 protein, CDR3 DNA. The D gene is left open where the match is weak. Size tells how often a clone was seen (once, few, many) or the class of an expanded clone, and some rows leave it out.

D gene: -
J gene: TRBJ1-4
clone size: -
V gene: TRBV15
CDR3 protein: CATSRDPAPNEKLFF
CDR3 DNA: TGTGCCACCAGCAGAGATCCGGCACCTAATGAAAAACTGTTTTTT

D gene: -
J gene: TRBJ2-3
clone size: -
V gene: TRBV5-1
CDR3 protein: CASSLVEGRDTQYF
CDR3 DNA: TGCGCCAGCAGCTTGGTCGAGGGGAGAGATACGCAGTATTTT

D gene: TRBD2
J gene: TRBJ2-1
clone size: -
V gene: TRBV5-1
CDR3 protein: CASSSPSGAYNEQFF
CDR3 DNA: TGCGCCAGCAGTTCACCTAGCGGGGCCTACAATGAGCAGTTCTTC

D gene: TRBD1
J gene: TRBJ1-1
clone size: -
V gene: TRBV20-1
CDR3 protein: CSATDRGRGGTEAFF
CDR3 DNA: TGCAGTGCTACCGACAGGGGCAGGGGGGGGACTGAAGCTTTCTTT

D gene: -
J gene: TRBJ1-1
clone size: -
V gene: TRBV7-2
CDR3 protein: CASSLRGLRATEAFF
CDR3 DNA: TGTGCCAGCAGCTTACGAGGTTTGCGGGCCACTGAAGCTTTCTTT

D gene: TRBD2
J gene: TRBJ2-1
clone size: -
V gene: TRBV12-3/TRBV12-4
CDR3 protein: CASSFTSGQYNEQFF
CDR3 DNA: TGTGCCAGCAGTTTCACTAGCGGGCAGTACAATGAGCAGTTCTTC

D gene: -
J gene: TRBJ2-2
clone size: -
V gene: TRBV25-1
CDR3 protein: CASSEQGGAGTGELFF
CDR3 DNA: TGTGCCAGCAGTGAGCAGGGCGGTGCGGGAACCGGGGAGCTGTTTTTT

D gene: -
J gene: TRBJ2-5
clone size: -
V gene: TRBV13
CDR3 protein: CASSLTEETQYF
CDR3 DNA: TGTGCCAGCAGCTTAACAGAAGAGACCCAGTACTTC

D gene: TRBD2
J gene: TRBJ2-1
clone size: -
V gene: TRBV20-1
CDR3 protein: CSAEGSGGAIYNEQFF
CDR3 DNA: TGCAGTGCCGAGGGCAGCGGGGGGGCCATATACAATGAGCAGTTCTTC

D gene: -
J gene: TRBJ2-7
clone size: once
V gene: TRBV2
CDR3 protein: CASSGGSPYEQYF
CDR3 DNA: TGTGCCAGCAGTGGGGGTAGTCCTTACGAGCAGTACTTC

D gene: TRBD1
J gene: TRBJ2-7
clone size: few
V gene: TRBV15
CDR3 protein: CATSRDRASYEQYF
CDR3 DNA: TGTGCCACCAGCAGGGACAGGGCTAGCTACGAGCAGTACTTC

D gene: -
J gene: TRBJ2-1
clone size: -
V gene: TRBV12-3/TRBV12-4
CDR3 protein: CASSLASTDEQFF
CDR3 DNA: TGTGCCAGCAGTTTAGCGAGCACAGATGAGCAGTTCTTC

D gene: -
J gene: TRBJ2-1
clone size: few
V gene: TRBV11-3
CDR3 protein: CASSPRSSSYNEQFF
CDR3 DNA: TGTGCCAGCAGCCCCCGGTCTAGCTCCTACAATGAGCAGTTCTTC

D gene: -
J gene: TRBJ1-2
clone size: -
V gene: TRBV12-5
CDR3 protein: CASGLPSTETNYGYTF
CDR3 DNA: TGTGCTAGTGGCCTCCCTTCGACGGAAACTAACTATGGCTACACCTTC

D gene: -
J gene: TRBJ1-1
clone size: -
V gene: TRBV5-1
CDR3 protein: CASSIGGGTEAFF
CDR3 DNA: TGCGCCAGCAGCATAGGGGGGGGCACTGAAGCTTTCTTT

D gene: -
J gene: TRBJ2-5
clone size: once
V gene: TRBV3-1
CDR3 protein: CASSQDLGQYQETQYF
CDR3 DNA: TGTGCCAGCAGCCAAGACTTAGGACAGTACCAAGAGACCCAGTACTTC

D gene: -
J gene: TRBJ1-4
clone size: -
V gene: TRBV9
CDR3 protein: CASSEDGHYSELFF
CDR3 DNA: TGTGCCAGCAGCGAGGACGGTCATTATTCGGAACTGTTTTTT

D gene: TRBD2
J gene: TRBJ2-1
clone size: -
V gene: TRBV5-4
CDR3 protein: CASSLEAGGYNEQFF
CDR3 DNA: TGTGCCAGCAGCTTGGAAGCGGGGGGGTACAATGAGCAGTTCTTC

D gene: -
J gene: TRBJ2-5
clone size: -
V gene: TRBV2
CDR3 protein: CASSGSGAQTQYF
CDR3 DNA: TGTGCCAGCAGTGGATCTGGGGCGCAGACCCAGTACTTC

D gene: -
J gene: TRBJ1-6
clone size: -
V gene: TRBV15
CDR3 protein: CATSRGQYNSPLHF
CDR3 DNA: TGTGCCACCAGCCGTGGTCAATATAATTCACCCCTCCACTTT

D gene: -
J gene: TRBJ1-1
clone size: -
V gene: TRBV2
CDR3 protein: CASSDWGNTEAFF
CDR3 DNA: TGTGCCAGCAGTGATTGGGGGAACACTGAAGCTTTCTTT

D gene: TRBD1
J gene: TRBJ2-5
clone size: -
V gene: TRBV2
CDR3 protein: CASSPKQGARETQYF
CDR3 DNA: TGTGCCAGCAGTCCCAAACAGGGGGCGAGGGAGACCCAGTACTTC

D gene: -
J gene: TRBJ2-1
clone size: -
V gene: TRBV28
CDR3 protein: CASSSGVSEQFF
CDR3 DNA: TGTGCCAGCAGTTCCGGCGTGAGTGAGCAGTTCTTC

D gene: -
J gene: TRBJ2-3
clone size: -
V gene: TRBV5-4
CDR3 protein: CASSLVLAGASTDTQYF
CDR3 DNA: TGTGCCAGCAGCTTGGTTCTGGCGGGCGCTAGCACAGATACGCAGTATTTT

D gene: -
J gene: TRBJ2-1
clone size: -
V gene: TRBV4-3
CDR3 protein: CASSQRPTKGNEQFF
CDR3 DNA: TGCGCCAGCAGCCAACGACCTACGAAGGGCAATGAGCAGTTCTTC

D gene: -
J gene: TRBJ1-6
clone size: -
V gene: TRBV20-1
CDR3 protein: CSATDEGRRSYNSPLHF
CDR3 DNA: TGCAGTGCTACCGATGAGGGGCGTCGCTCCTATAATTCACCCCTCCACTTT

D gene: -
J gene: TRBJ2-3
clone size: -
V gene: TRBV20-1
CDR3 protein: CSATEVRDTQYF
CDR3 DNA: TGCAGTGCTACAGAAGTGAGAGATACGCAGTATTTT

D gene: -
J gene: TRBJ1-5
clone size: -
V gene: TRBV7-2
CDR3 protein: CASSLEPESPQHF
CDR3 DNA: TGTGCCAGCAGCTTAGAGCCGGAATCACCCCAGCATTTT

D gene: -
J gene: TRBJ1-1
clone size: -
V gene: TRBV20-1
CDR3 protein: CSARGHLNTEAFF
CDR3 DNA: TGCAGTGCTAGAGGACACCTGAACACTGAAGCTTTCTTT

D gene: TRBD2
J gene: TRBJ2-1
clone size: -
V gene: TRBV2
CDR3 protein: CASSEWRENEQFF
CDR3 DNA: TGTGCCAGCAGTGAATGGCGGGAGAATGAGCAGTTCTTC

D gene: TRBD2
J gene: TRBJ2-1
clone size: -
V gene: TRBV7-3
CDR3 protein: CASSLGSGGSYNEQFF
CDR3 DNA: TGTGCCAGCAGCTTAGGGTCGGGGGGGTCCTACAATGAGCAGTTCTTC

D gene: -
J gene: TRBJ1-6
clone size: -
V gene: TRBV27
CDR3 protein: CASSRGSSYNSPLHF
CDR3 DNA: TGTGCCAGCAGTCGGGGGAGCTCCTATAATTCACCCCTCCACTTT

D gene: -
J gene: TRBJ2-5
clone size: -
V gene: TRBV5-6
CDR3 protein: CASSSLGAEETQYF
CDR3 DNA: TGTGCCAGCAGCTCCCTGGGGGCAGAAGAGACCCAGTACTTC

D gene: -
J gene: TRBJ1-2
clone size: -
V gene: TRBV7-9
CDR3 protein: CASSLPQGWYGYTF
CDR3 DNA: TGTGCCAGCAGCCTTCCTCAGGGGTGGTATGGCTACACCTTC

D gene: -
J gene: TRBJ1-4
clone size: -
V gene: TRBV4-1
CDR3 protein: CASSHRGVMGEKLFF
CDR3 DNA: TGCGCCAGCAGCCATCGAGGGGTAATGGGTGAAAAACTGTTTTTT

D gene: -
J gene: TRBJ1-6
clone size: -
V gene: TRBV6-2/TRBV6-3
CDR3 protein: CASSYSMSPLHF
CDR3 DNA: TGTGCCAGCAGTTACTCGATGTCGCCCCTCCACTTT

D gene: -
J gene: TRBJ1-1
clone size: -
V gene: TRBV3-1
CDR3 protein: CASSQDQAAMNTEAFF
CDR3 DNA: TGTGCCAGCAGCCAAGATCAGGCAGCTATGAACACTGAAGCTTTCTTT

D gene: TRBD1
J gene: TRBJ2-7
clone size: -
V gene: TRBV19
CDR3 protein: CASSSGGNEQYF
CDR3 DNA: TGTGCCAGTTCTTCAGGGGGCAACGAGCAGTACTTC

D gene: TRBD2
J gene: TRBJ2-1
clone size: -
V gene: TRBV20-1
CDR3 protein: CSAPPSLAGAGEQFF
CDR3 DNA: TGCAGTGCTCCCCCTTCTTTAGCGGGGGCTGGTGAGCAGTTCTTC

D gene: TRBD1
J gene: TRBJ2-2
clone size: -
V gene: TRBV29-1
CDR3 protein: CSVGQGANTGELFF
CDR3 DNA: TGCAGCGTTGGACAGGGGGCAAACACCGGGGAGCTGTTTTTT